This TCR beta chain was profiled in a study of shared T cell receptors in the human thymus (dated by TCRdb to the early 2020s). In terms of the full investigation: The study investigated the way shared, self-reactive T-cell receptor alpha chains are produced in the human thymus.

The library came from the immunoSEQ multiplex PCR assay. Not all clones reach the TCRdb copy of this immuneACCESS table, which keeps in-frame sequences only. Checked studies attribute under half of the gap to unresolved V genes and leave the rest unexplained. The sample yields about 660,000 clones; roughly 90% were counted once. The leading ten clones occupy 0.0095% to 0.013% of the sample. A remark on this clone: It lacks a known antigen. No base quality values were provided; no much bigger clone lies one nucleotide off.

These records were also assigned to another study, of human thymus T cells. The other study reports the following: Immunologically healthy infants undergoing open corrective cardiac surgery for congenital heart defects in Finland were used as donors. The thymus tissue came from surgical resects taken out during corrective cardiac surgery. Both the thymic and the peripheral blood repertoires appeared to show biased V and J gene segment usage. Highly overlapping thymic TCR repertoires among unrelated individuals were reported in the related research. The study characterized TCR alpha and beta repertoires from under 10 infant thymus samples and four related peripheral blood samples. Donor ages ranged from about 7 to 250 days, and the cohort comprised six or seven male and two female infants. Thymocytes were mechanically released from the tissue and were stored as pellets of roughly 9-30 million cells at -70 degrees C. Genomic DNA was extracted from frozen cell pellets with a QIAsymphony instrument. TCRB and TCRAD loci were amplified from a standardized quantity of quality-controlled genomic DNA using the immunoSEQ multiplex PCR assay. The amplicons spanned the V(D)J region and were long enough to cover the CDR3 and allow V and J genes to be identified. Through the commercial immunoSEQ service, the amplicons were sequenced on an Illumina platform. Corrections for primer bias and sequencing errors followed previously described methods, while TCRAD and TCRB definitions were based on the IMGT database. Repertoires were analysed with immunoSEQ Analyzer 3.0 and VDJTools, covering basic statistics, V/J segment usage, diversity estimates, rarefaction and pairwise overlap. Chao1, ChaoE, Efron-Thisted, Shannon and inverse Simpson indices were used to estimate diversity, which was also estimated on datasets down-sampled to the smallest sample. Repertoire overlap was determined by strict matching of CDR3 nucleotide sequence, V gene and J gene, and Jaccard-based multidimensional scaling clustering was applied. On average, thymus samples yielded around 810,000 unique TCRB clonotypes, whereas blood samples yielded some 80,000.

This receptor was taken from a boy under two years old with a congenital heart defect. Donor details come from another sample of the same person, matched by shared clones. The sample was thymocytes.

CDR3 protein: CATSRATGGNTIYF. The nucleotide sequence is TGTGCCACCAGCAGAGCCACAGGGGGAAACACCATATATTTT. Recombination joined TRBV15 with TRBJ1-3; TRBD1 is a weak D gene call, 6 bases matching. Taken from the germline V gene (reference sequence), the CDR1 and CDR2 loops are LNHNV and YYDKDF. The junction carries 8 bases between V and J, which are trimmed by 1 base and 4 bases respectively. The CDR3, cysteine through phenylalanine, is 14 amino acids long. Only the CDR3 part of the read is kept: 42 bases, read in frame from the first base.